Below, 14 T cell receptor beta chains from the same sample are listed, as sequenced in a study of T cells after yellow fever vaccination. One entry per CDR3 protein results from TCRdb running MiXCR on the 5' RACE reads. Found here are 300,000 or so distinct CDR3 sequences, approximately 13% of them singletons; the top ten hold less than 0.55%. This sample comprised CD4+ T cells sorted from PBMCs, obtained 45 days after the yellow fever booster vaccination. Receptor source: a man between 25 and 39 years old who received the YFV17D yellow fever vaccine.

In this sample, this clonotype turned up a few times. The V and J genes are TRBV12-5 and TRBJ1-5, with D uncertain. The germline V gene encodes CDR1 LGHNT and CDR2 FRNRAP. This CDR3 comprises 13 residues. V lost 3 bases to trimming and J lost 3 bases, with 6 bases between them. The CDR3 DNA reads as TGTGCTAGTGGTTTACGCTTCAATCAGCCCCAGCATTTT. Its protein is CASGLRFNQPQHF.

A few counts support this clonotype. This chain joins TRBV5-1 and TRBJ1-1; a possible D gene is TRBD1 (5 bases). Trimming removed 0 bases at V and 0 bases at J, with 12 bases between. The CDR3 is made up of 16 amino acids. Germline CDR1 and CDR2: SGHRS and YFSETQ. This CDR3 is CASSLVYGGMNTEAFF. Here the CDR3 DNA reads TGCGCCAGCAGCTTGGTATATGGGGGAATGAACACTGAAGCTTTCTTT.

This clonotype has only a few counts. The V call is TRBV18, the J call TRBJ2-2; possible D gene TRBD2, 6 bases. The CDR3 totals 15 residues. Deletions cut 6 bases from V and 0 bases from J, with 11 bases between. Germline assignment: CDR1 KGHSH and CDR2 LQKENI. The CDR3 here is CASSPGLANTGELFF. In nucleotides, the CDR3 is TGTGCCAGCTCCCCGGGACTGGCGAACACCGGGGAGCTGTTTTTT.

The chain joins TRBV29-1 to TRBJ2-1; the D gene is possibly TRBD1 (6 bases). Trimming left V 8 bases short and J 4 bases short, with 18 bases between. Germline V gene data show CDR1 as SQVTM and CDR2 as ANQGSEA. This CDR3 is built from 14 residues. CDR3 in DNA: TGCAGCCTCCGACTGGGGGCTAGGTACAATGAGCAGTTCTTC. Protein sequence: CSLRLGARYNEQFF.

The V gene is TRBV18, the J gene TRBJ2-3; D unresolved. V gave up 4 bases and J gave up 7 bases, with 9 bases separating them. CDR1 is KGHSH and CDR2 is LQKENI in the germline V gene. The CDR3 is made up of 12 amino acids. The CDR3: CASSRDEYTQYF. CDR3 nucleotide sequence: TGTGCCAGCTCACGGGATGAATATACGCAGTATTTT.

This clonotype was picked up a small number of times. Since no conserved phenylalanine or tryptophan closes the CDR3, a read error is the likely cause. No DNA is shown, since the ends of the CDR3 on it are uncertain; the CDR3 is the one TCRdb lists. The V and J genes are TRBV6-1 and TRBJ2-7; the table's D call, TRBD1, was not checked against the DNA. The CDR3 is 15 amino acids in total, end residues counted. From germline, CDR1 is MNHNS and CDR2 SASEGT. The CDR3: CASREATGPYEQYFG.

This clonotype was seen more than once but under ten times. The rearrangement links TRBV15 to TRBJ2-5; the D gene is possibly TRBD2 (6 bases). Germline lookup yields CDR1 LNHNV and CDR2 YYDKDF (reference sequence). The CDR3 length is 15 residues. Trimming left V 5 bases short and J 1 base short, with 14 bases between. CDR3: CATSQSTGLQETQYF. CDR3 bases: TGTGCCACCAGCCAATCTACGGGACTCCAAGAGACCCAGTACTTC.

This clonotype was recorded a few times. The chain joins TRBV7-2 to TRBJ2-7; 10 bases line up with TRBD2. The CDR3 is 15 residues long. Germline V gene data show CDR1 as SGHTA and CDR2 as FQGNSA. V was pared by 2 bases and J by 5 bases, with 6 bases of the junction left unmatched. CDR3 nucleotides: TGTGCCAGCAGCTTAAGGCTAGCGGGAGCTGACGAGCAGTACTTC. Protein product: CASSLRLAGADEQYF.

This clonotype came up a few times. The V call is TRBV5-1, the J call TRBJ1-1; tentative D call: TRBD1 (5 bases). V gave up 0 bases and J gave up 3 bases, with 6 bases separating them. The CDR3 runs to 13 residues. Looked up from germline, CDR1 is SGHRS and CDR2 is YFSETQ. CDR3 nucleotide sequence: TGCGCCAGCAGCTTGGCCAGGGACACTGAAGCTTTCTTT. This translates into CASSLARDTEAFF. Full variable domain (outside the CDR3, taken from reference TRBV5-1 and TRBJ1-1): KAGVTQTPRYLIKTRGQQVTLSCSPISGHRSVSWYQQTPGQGLQFLFEYFSETQRNKGNFPGRFSGRQFSNSRSEMNVSTLELGDSALYLCASSLARDTEAFFGQGTRLTVV.

This clonotype has just a few counts. The J gene is TRBJ1-1, the V gene TRBV6-1; D not certain. The CDR3 is made up of 14 amino acids. Germline loops: CDR1 MNHNS, CDR2 SASEGT. Trimming stripped 2 bases from V and 1 base from J, with 8 bases between. The CDR3 region is CASSEIVRNTEAFF. DNA of the CDR3: TGTGCCAGCAGTGAAATTGTCAGGAACACTGAAGCTTTCTTT.

This clonotype has a handful of counts. The rearrangement uses TRBV20-1 and TRBJ1-2; no clear D gene. With 5 bases removed from V and 4 bases from J, the gap between germline ends came to 8 bases. The CDR3 loop spans 11 amino acids. Germline V gene data show CDR1 as DFQATT and CDR2 as SNEGSKA (reference sequence). The DNA of the CDR3 is TGCAGTGCTGAAAGACCCTATGGCTACACCTTC. This sequence encodes CSAERPYGYTF.

The chain employs TRBV7-9 and TRBJ2-7; D unresolved. The CDR3 contains 16 residues. Germline CDR1 reads SEHNR; CDR2 reads FQNEAQ (reference sequence). Trimming pared 8 bases from V and 0 bases from J, leaving 20 bases between. This CDR3 is CASRDHGGRSSYEQYF. The CDR3 nucleotides are TGTGCCAGCCGCGACCATGGTGGCAGGAGCTCCTACGAGCAGTACTTC.

A few counts support this clonotype. The chain combines TRBV2 with TRBJ2-5; D ambiguous. V was clipped by 5 bases and J by 2 bases, with 15 bases between them. The germline gives CDR1 SNHLY, CDR2 FYNNEI. This CDR3 is 15 amino acids long. In DNA form, the CDR3 reads TGTGCCAGCAGTAAGCTTGTGGCAGTACAAGAGACCCAGTACTTC. Residues: CASSKLVAVQETQYF.

V is TRBV20-1 and J is TRBJ2-3; D possibly uses TRBD1 or TRBD2 (6 bases each). Germline V gives CDR1 DFQATT, CDR2 SNEGSKA (reference sequence). Trimming pared 6 bases from V and 5 bases from J, leaving 18 bases between. The CDR3 totals 14 residues. The CDR3 sequence: CSAPGWGAGDTQYF. The CDR3 region has the DNA TGCAGTGCCCCCGGTTGGGGGGCGGGAGATACGCAGTATTTT.